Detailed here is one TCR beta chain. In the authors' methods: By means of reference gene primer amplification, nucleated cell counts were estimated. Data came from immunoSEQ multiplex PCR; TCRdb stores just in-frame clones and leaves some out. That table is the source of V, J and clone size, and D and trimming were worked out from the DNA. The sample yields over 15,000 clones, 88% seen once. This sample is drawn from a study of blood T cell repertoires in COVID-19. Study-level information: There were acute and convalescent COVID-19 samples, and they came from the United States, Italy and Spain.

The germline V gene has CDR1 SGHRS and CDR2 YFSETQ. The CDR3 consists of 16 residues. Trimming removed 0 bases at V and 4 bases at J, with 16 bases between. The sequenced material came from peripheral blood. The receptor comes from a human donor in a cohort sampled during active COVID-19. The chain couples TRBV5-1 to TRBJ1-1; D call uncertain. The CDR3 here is CASSLASTYTSTEAFF. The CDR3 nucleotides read TGCGCCAGCAGCTTGGCCTCGACATATACTAGCACTGAAGCTTTCTTT.